This note documents a single TCR beta chain sequence. TCRdb reprocessed the 5' RACE reads and stores each CDR3 protein as one record, lacking DNA. The sample's table shows around 470,000 distinct CDR3 sequences. Germline loops: CDR1 MNHEY, CDR2 SVGAGI. The CDR3 spans 13 residues. The sample is drawn from a study of T cells expressing NK-cell markers. The clonotype originates from a woman aged 45-65 years in good health. The V call is TRBV6-5, the J call TRBJ2-5; no DNA is available, so the TRBD1 call from TCRdb remains unchecked. The sample taken for sequencing was blood T cells: a sorted CD56 or NKG2C T cell subset, CD4+ or CD8+ T cells, or bulk PBMC T cells (not recorded which). The CDR3 loop reads CASSDRPQETQYF.